This TCR beta chain was identified in a study of CD8+CD57+ T cells in acquired aplastic anemia. Study as a whole: Sorted CD4+ and CD8+ cells gave a mean 3.2 ug DNA, range about 0.19 to 27.4 ug.

As to this clonotype: What it binds is unknown.

Genomic DNA, serving as template, underwent TCR beta VDJ and CDR3 profiling. MiXCR was run by TCRdb on the reads, yielding one entry per CDR3 protein. The repertoire holds just over 450,000 distinct CDR3 sequences, with more than 25% as singletons. This CDR3 spans 15 amino acids. Trimming took 5 bases from V and 3 from J; bases not matched to a gene: 4. Germline V gene data show CDR1 as SGHTA and CDR2 as FQGNSA. Selection for sequencing was limited to patients who had shown CD8+CD57+ cell expansion by flow cytometry. Blood was sampled before the patients had received any therapy. Points from the study as a whole: Overlap between patients and controls comprised about 28 CD8+ CDR3 sequences. Patients and controls had CD8+ Simpson's diversity values that were not significantly distinct.

Sequencing input: sorted CD4+, CD8+, or CD8+CD57+ T cells (not recorded which) from PBMCs. The chain links TRBV7-2 to TRBJ2-5, with TRBD2 matching 12 bases. The source is a human donor with aplastic anemia. The CDR3 here is CASSVRLAGEETQYF. As DNA, the CDR3 is TGTGCCAGCAGCGTGAGACTAGCGGGGGAAGAGACCCAGTACTTC.